This TCR beta chain was sequenced during a study of blood T cell repertoires in COVID-19. The overall study: The United States, Italy and Spain provided the acute and convalescent COVID-19 samples. T cells, B-cell-depleted T cells, or PBMCs provided the cDNA or gDNA that served as material.

Trimming left V 6 bases short and J 5 bases short, with 13 bases between. The CDR3 is 13 amino acids. CDR1 is SGHAT and CDR2 is FQDESV in the germline V gene (reference sequence). The data were produced by immunoSEQ multiplex PCR, yet TCRdb's version contains in-frame clones alone and is incomplete. Of around 210,000 clones listed, roughly 85% are singletons. This TCR was recovered from a man over 45 with COVID-19, enrolled during active disease. The chain uses TRBV11-1 and TRBJ2-5; D possibly corresponds to TRBD1 (5 bases). The sample was peripheral blood. The CDR3: CASSSDRGETQYF. The CDR3 region has the DNA TGTGCCAGCAGTTCCGACAGAGGCGAGACCCAGTACTTC.